This TCR beta chain was sequenced during a study of cytomegalovirus exposure and HLA in healthy donors. Study as a whole: Inside one of the first data releases sat 85 million or so unique TCRs taken from HLA-typed donors. Study findings and constraints: The likely origin of a cluster of highly shared sequence variants was a sequencing artifact.

On this clone itself: What it binds is unknown.

V lost 4 bases, J lost 1 base, and 21 bases stayed unmatched. From germline, CDR1 is SNHLY and CDR2 FYNNEI. The CDR3 has 21 residues. The study ran its PCR with 60 Vbeta and 13 Jbeta primers. TCRdb's copy holds only in-frame clones and misses some; the assay was immunoSEQ multiplex PCR. Seen here are roughly 200,000 clones, more than 65% observed once, and the top ten hold about 3.4%. This receptor was identified in a man in his forties in good health and CMV-seropositive. Sample: PBMCs. The chain joins TRBV2 to TRBJ1-1; TRBD1 aligns across 10 bases. In DNA form, the CDR3 reads TGTGCCAGCAGTGCCCACGGGGGACAGGGGCCTGAACGGGGACCGAACACTGAAGCTTTCTTT. Protein: CASSAHGGQGPERGPNTEAFF.